This passage covers 23 T cell receptor beta chains from one sample sequenced in a study of Graves' ophthalmopathy and Graves' hyperthyroidism (dated by TCRdb to the late 2010s). Data came from an Illumina HiSeq 2000. For repertoire sequencing, TCR beta CDR3 regions were amplified from RNA transcripts. HTBI primers and the Qiagen OneStep RT-PCR kit were used in a first-round RT-PCR, which was followed by a second-round multiplex PCR, size selection and purification. The raw public reads went through TCRdb reprocessing: fastp at Q25, MiXCR clone calling, in-frame beta chains kept. A single entry per CDR3 protein holds the most common genes and DNA from its merged rows. The sample yields over a million distinct CDR3 sequences; about two fifths were counted once. The ten biggest clones cover approximately 12% of the sample. Sequencing used peripheral blood or thyroid tissue (not recorded which). These receptors were collected from an adult man with Graves' hyperthyroidism.

This clonotype has a count of ten or more. This rearrangement joins TRBV15 to TRBJ2-7; no clear D gene. This CDR3 has 14 residues. The V end was cut by 0 bases, the J end by 6 bases, with 12 bases between. CDR1 is LNHNV, CDR2 YYDKDF, per germline (reference sequence). CDR3: CATSRDLLAGEQYF. The CDR3 DNA reads as TGTGCCACCAGCAGAGATCTCTTAGCCGGCGAGCAGTACTTC. The whole variable domain, filled in from reference TRBV15 and TRBJ2-7, reads DAMVIQNPRYQVTQFGKPVTLSCSQTLNHNVMYWYQQKSSQAPKLLFHYYDKDFNNEADTPDNFQSRRPNTSFCFLDIRSPGLGDTAMYLCATSRDLLAGEQYFGPGTRLTVT.

This chain joins TRBV10-3 and TRBJ2-7; TRBD1 agrees at 9 bases. Per germline, CDR1 ENHRY and CDR2 SYGVKD. This CDR3 comprises 13 residues. Here the CDR3 reads CASTGTGSSEQYF. The CDR3 DNA follows: TGTGCGAGTACCGGGACAGGGTCAAGCGAGCAGTACTTC.

This clonotype showed up many times. The V gene is TRBV7-9, the J gene TRBJ2-7; D perhaps matches TRBD2 (5 bases). CDR1 SEHNR and CDR2 FQNEAQ come from the germline V gene (reference sequence). The CDR3 runs to 14 residues. V was pared by 7 bases and J by 0 bases, with 13 bases between. The DNA for the CDR3 is TGTGCCAGCACCACCGGGATAAACTCCTACGAGCAGTACTTC. This encodes CASTTGINSYEQYF.

Many counts were recorded for this clonotype. The rearrangement joins TRBV7-9 to TRBJ2-7, with D possibly TRBD2 on 6 matching bases. The V gene's germline CDR1 is SEHNR and CDR2 FQNEAQ (reference sequence). The CDR3 totals 17 residues. Deletions cut 5 bases from V and 7 bases from J, with 27 bases between. The CDR3 region is CASSSGVVAGRRGEQYF. CDR3 coding DNA: TGTGCCAGCAGCAGTGGAGTAGTTGCGGGACGCCGTGGGGAGCAGTACTTC.

In this sample, this clonotype turned up many times. The V call is TRBV11-2, the J call TRBJ2-7, with 8 bases lining up with TRBD2. V shed 3 bases, J shed 3 bases, and the junction held 7 bases outside the gene matches. The CDR3 loop spans 15 amino acids. Per germline, CDR1 SGHAT and CDR2 FQNNGV. For the CDR3, the DNA is TGTGCCAGCAGCTTTTCTAGCGGGCTCGACTACGAGCAGTACTTC. Translated: CASSFSSGLDYEQYF.

This clonotype was observed many times. The rearrangement uses TRBV6-5 and TRBJ2-7; 9 nucleotides line up with TRBD2. Germline loops: CDR1 MNHEY, CDR2 SVGAGI. Trimming took 6 bases from V and 3 from J; bases not matched to a gene: 12. The CDR3 is made up of 16 amino acids. CDR3 sequence reads: CASSAGEASGIYEQYF. The CDR3 bases are TGTGCCAGCAGCGCCGGCGAGGCTAGCGGGATCTACGAGCAGTACTTC.

The V gene is TRBV4-2, the J gene TRBJ1-6; D perhaps matches TRBD1 (6 bases). CDR1 and CDR2 (germline): LGHNA, YNFKEQ. Trimming left V 4 bases short and J 4 bases short, with 17 bases between. CDR3 size: 17 residues. The CDR3 bases are TGTGCCAGCAGCCGAGAGTTGGGGGGGCAATATAATTCACCCCTCCACTTT. Amino acids: CASSRELGGQYNSPLHF.

This clonotype was counted at least ten times. The genes are TRBV19 and TRBJ2-7; TRBD2 matches 8 bases. The CDR3 runs to 14 residues. The V segment lost 9 bases and the J segment 2 bases; nucleotides outside the gene matches: 9. The germline V gene encodes CDR1 LNHDA and CDR2 SQIVND (reference sequence). CDR3 coding DNA: TGTGCCAGCAGCGCTGGGCGGGAGGCCTACGAGCAGTACTTC. Translation gives CASSAGREAYEQYF.

This clonotype was counted a few times. The chain couples TRBV12-3 or TRBV12-4 to TRBJ1-1; tentative D call: TRBD1 (5 bases). Trimming stripped 5 bases from V and 5 bases from J, with 12 bases between. This CDR3 region has 13 residues. The CDR3 DNA follows: TGTGCCAGCAGTACGGGGAGGGGTACTGAAGCTTTCTTT. Its translation is CASSTGRGTEAFF.

The chain combines TRBV19 with TRBJ2-6, with D perhaps matching TRBD2 (6 bases). The CDR3 sequence is 15 residues long. Between the trimmed V and J ends, which lost 6 bases and 0 bases, there was a span of 9 bases. Germline values: CDR1 LNHDA, CDR2 SQIVND (reference sequence). The CDR3 is CASRRDHSGANVLTF. For the CDR3, the DNA is TGTGCCAGTAGGCGGGATCACTCTGGGGCCAACGTCCTGACTTTC.

This clonotype was counted between two and nine times. The gene calls are TRBV9 and TRBJ2-2; no firm D call. This CDR3 has 12 residues. Germline CDR1 SGDLS, CDR2 YYNGEE. The V end lost 4 bases, the J end lost 9 bases, and 10 bases lay between the germline ends. The CDR3 DNA reads as TGTGCCAGCAGCTCGCCGGTCAGGGAGCTGTTTTTT. Amino acid sequence: CASSSPVRELFF.

The chain combines TRBV15 with TRBJ1-5; the match to TRBD1 covers 9 bases. Germline CDR1 and CDR2: LNHNV and YYDKDF (reference sequence). The CDR3 spans 17 residues. Unmatched junction bases numbered 10, after V lost 3 bases and J lost 4 bases. CDR3 DNA: TGTGCCACCAGCAGCGCCGGGACAGGGCTGGGTAATCAGCCCCAGCATTTT. This encodes CATSSAGTGLGNQPQHF.

This clonotype appeared a few times. The chain combines TRBV7-8 with TRBJ2-7; no firm D call. Per germline, CDR1 SGHVS and CDR2 FQNEAQ. Trimming pared 1 base from V and 6 bases from J, leaving 10 bases between. The CDR3 contains 13 residues. DNA of the CDR3: TGTGCCAGCAGCTTAGAACCCTGGGGCGAGCAGTACTTC. Translation gives CASSLEPWGEQYF.

This chain links TRBV7-8 with TRBJ2-2; 8 bases are a match to TRBD2. This CDR3 region has 16 residues. Trimming at V came to 5 bases and at J to 0 bases, leaving 5 bases not matched to a gene. Germline-derived CDR1 and CDR2 are SGHVS and FQNEAQ. The CDR3 is CASSVPGLANTGELFF. For the CDR3, the DNA is TGTGCCAGCAGCGTTCCGGGACTAGCGAACACCGGGGAGCTGTTTTTT.

This clonotype was detected ten times or more. The rearrangement links TRBV6-5 to TRBJ2-5; 9 nucleotides agree with TRBD1. Germline V gene sequence: CDR1 MNHEY, CDR2 SVGAGI. CDR3 length: 14 residues. V dropped 4 bases and J dropped 5; count of bases not matched to a gene: 5. CDR3 DNA: TGTGCCAGCAGTTCCACAGGGGGCGCGGAGACCCAGTACTTC. Its protein is CASSSTGGAETQYF.

This clonotype was observed once. It is likely a read error, because the conserved phenylalanine at the end of the CDR3 is missing. Because the CDR3's place on the DNA is in doubt, the DNA is left out and the CDR3 is given as listed by TCRdb. V is TRBV20-1 and J is TRBJ1-5. Germline CDR1 reads DFQATT; CDR2 reads SNEGSKA (reference sequence). The CDR3 is 13 residues long, counting both termini. CDR3 sequence: CSARGDSNQPRPR.

V and J are TRBV6-1 and TRBJ2-3; D gene unclear. V dropped 0 bases and J dropped 1 base, with 8 bases sitting between them. From germline, CDR1 is MNHNS and CDR2 SASEGT. CDR3 length: 15 residues. DNA for the CDR3: TGTGCCAGCAGTGAAGCTAAGGGCGGCACAGATACGCAGTATTTT. It specifies CASSEAKGGTDTQYF.

The rearrangement uses TRBV7-2 and TRBJ2-7, with D tentatively TRBD1 or TRBD2 (6 bases each). V lost 6 bases and J lost 5, with 23 bases in between. CDR1 SGHTA and CDR2 FQGNSA come from the germline V gene. There are 16 residues in the CDR3. CDR3 DNA: TGTGCCAGCAGAGCGGACAGCTTTGGGGGGTACGACGAGCAGTACTTC. Its protein is CASRADSFGGYDEQYF. Looking up the rest from reference TRBV7-2 and TRBJ2-7 gives the full variable domain: GAGVSQSPSNKVTEKGKDVELRCDPISGHTALYWYRQSLGQGLEFLIYFQGNSAPDKSGLPSDRFSAERTGGSVSTLTIQRTQQEDSAVYLCASRADSFGGYDEQYFGPGTRLTVT.

This clonotype was picked up a small number of times. The CDR3 DNA sequence: TGCAGTGCTTCCGGACTAGCGGGGAGCTCCTACGAGCAGTACTTC. Protein: CSASGLAGSSYEQYF. J is TRBJ2-7 and V is TRBV20-1, with 12 bases lining up with TRBD2. The CDR3 covers 15 residues. V gave up 5 bases and J gave up 0 bases; unmatched junction bases: 5. CDR1 is DFQATT, CDR2 SNEGSKA, per germline (reference sequence).

The chain joins TRBV7-9 to TRBJ1-2; 10 bases align to TRBD1. The length of the CDR3 is 16 residues. With V trimmed by 7 bases and J by 8 bases, 16 bases remained unmatched. Germline loops: CDR1 SEHNR, CDR2 FQNEAQ (reference sequence). CDR3 bases: TGTGCCAGCAACAGGGGCCTTCGGGACAGGGGTGAGGGCTACACCTTC. It specifies CASNRGLRDRGEGYTF.

Worth noting for this clonotype: With a much larger clone just one base away, this may be a read error. The V call is TRBV14, the J call TRBJ1-6; 9 bases are a match to TRBD1. The germline gives CDR1 SGHDN, CDR2 FVKESK. This CDR3 has 15 amino acids. Germline trimming cut 1 base from V and 11 bases from J; bases unmatched to any gene: 6. The CDR3 nucleotides are TGTGCCAGCAGCCAAGCCGGACAGGGGTTTCCACCCCTCCACTTT. This codes for CASSQAGQGFPPLHF.

This clonotype was seen repeatedly, ten times or more. V and J are TRBV5-1 and TRBJ1-5, with unresolved D. The CDR3 is 9 amino acids. The germline CDR1 and CDR2 sequences are SGHRS and YFSETQ. With 9 bases removed from V and 10 bases from J, the gap between germline ends came to 8 bases. CDR3 loop: CATTAPQHF. The CDR3, as DNA: TGCGCCACCACGGCCCCCCAGCATTTT.

This chain links TRBV5-6 with TRBJ1-2; no reliable D call. The CDR3 totals 15 residues. V was shortened by 0 bases and J by 5 bases, with 14 bases between the two germline ends. Germline V gives CDR1 SGHDT, CDR2 YYEEEE. The CDR3 region is CASSLAEGWGYGYTF. The CDR3 DNA reads TGTGCCAGCAGCTTGGCCGAGGGATGGGGATATGGCTACACCTTC.